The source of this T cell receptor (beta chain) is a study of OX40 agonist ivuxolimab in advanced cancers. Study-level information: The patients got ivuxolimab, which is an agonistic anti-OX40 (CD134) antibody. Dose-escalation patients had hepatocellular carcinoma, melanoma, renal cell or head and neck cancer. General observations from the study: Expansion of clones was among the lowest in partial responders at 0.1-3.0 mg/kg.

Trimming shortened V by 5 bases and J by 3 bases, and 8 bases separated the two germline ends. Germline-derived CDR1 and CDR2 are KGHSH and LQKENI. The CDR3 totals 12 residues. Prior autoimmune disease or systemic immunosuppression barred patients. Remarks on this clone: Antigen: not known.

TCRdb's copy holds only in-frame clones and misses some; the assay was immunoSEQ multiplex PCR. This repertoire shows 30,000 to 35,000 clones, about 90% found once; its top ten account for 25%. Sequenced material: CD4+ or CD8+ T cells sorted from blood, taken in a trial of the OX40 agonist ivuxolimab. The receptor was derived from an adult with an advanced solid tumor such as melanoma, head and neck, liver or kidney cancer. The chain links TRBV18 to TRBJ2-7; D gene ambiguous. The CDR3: CASSDDFYEQYF. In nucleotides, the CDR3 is TGTGCCAGCTCAGACGACTTCTACGAGCAGTACTTC.